This is a list of T cell receptor beta chains from one sample in a study of persistence of HIV-infected CD4 T cells. These TCRs' antigens remain unknown. Profiling relied on immunoSEQ multiplex PCR, and the TCRdb table lists in-frame clones only, not all of them. The table shows 35,000 to 45,000 clones, with 70% to 90% occurring only once. The sample in question was cultured CD4+ T cells from PBMCs, obtained from a patient who received antiretroviral therapy. The receptors derive from an adult with HIV. The donor label of this sample is uncertain. Both conserved end residues are part of each CDR3. The D gene is left open where the match is weak. Size is omitted from some rows. Given values are once, few, many or a class for expanded clones.

V,D,J,size,CDR3,DNA
TRBV9,.,TRBJ1-4,.,CASSVSLQTNEKLFF,TGTGCCAGCAGCGTAAGCTTGCAGACTAATGAAAAACTGTTTTTT
TRBV23-1,TRBD1,TRBJ1-2,.,CASSFPGQGYYGYTF,TGCGCCAGCAGCTTCCCGGGACAGGGTTACTATGGCTACACCTTC
TRBV5-4,.,TRBJ2-3,.,CASSLAERRSTDTQYF,TGTGCCAGCAGCTTGGCCGAGAGGAGAAGCACAGATACGCAGTATTTT
TRBV28,.,TRBJ1-1,.,CASSPYGDGNTEAFF,TGTGCCAGCAGTCCGTACGGCGACGGAAACACTGAAGCTTTCTTT
TRBV6-5,.,TRBJ1-1,.,CASRGGKTEAFF,TGTGCCAGCAGGGGGGGTAAAACTGAAGCTTTCTTT
TRBV5-1,TRBD1,TRBJ1-2,.,CASSFGQGLGGYTF,TGCGCCAGCAGCTTTGGACAGGGCTTGGGTGGCTACACCTTC
TRBV7-8,TRBD2,TRBJ2-7,.,CASSLGLVFSYEQYF,TGTGCCAGCAGCTTGGGACTAGTCTTTTCCTACGAGCAGTACTTC
TRBV3-1/TRBV3-2,.,TRBJ2-7,.,CASSQVLTSAYEQYF,TGTGCCAGCAGCCAAGTCCTAACAAGTGCCTACGAGCAGTACTTC
TRBV27,.,TRBJ1-3,once,CASGRGTGNTIYF,TGTGCCAGCGGTAGGGGTACTGGAAACACCATATATTTT
TRBV7-9,TRBD1,TRBJ1-5,.,CASSLGTGFNQPQHF,TGTGCCAGCAGCTTAGGGACAGGGTTCAATCAGCCCCAGCATTTT
TRBV7-2,.,TRBJ2-7,.,CASSPWVGPFYEQYF,TGTGCCAGCAGCCCCTGGGTGGGACCCTTCTACGAGCAGTACTTC
TRBV19,TRBD1,TRBJ1-5,.,CASRRTGSDQPQHF,TGTGCCAGTAGACGGACAGGGTCCGATCAGCCCCAGCATTTT
TRBV5-1,.,TRBJ1-2,.,CASSGRSGDGLDGYTF,TGCGCCAGCAGCGGGAGATCAGGGGACGGCCTGGATGGCTACACCTTC
TRBV5-4,.,TRBJ1-3,.,CASSPGTQNTIYF,TGTGCCAGCAGCCCGGGAACACAAAACACCATATATTTT
TRBV5-1,.,TRBJ2-7,few,CASSGTTGFPYEQYF,TGCGCCAGCAGCGGAACGACAGGATTTCCCTACGAGCAGTACTTC
TRBV9,.,TRBJ2-1,once,CASSVSSVGSEQFF,TGTGCCAGCAGCGTATCTAGCGTAGGGAGTGAGCAGTTCTTC
TRBV6-4,TRBD1,TRBJ1-2,.,CASSVQGGGYTF,TGTGCCAGCAGTGTACAGGGGGGTGGCTACACCTTC
TRBV24-1,TRBD1,TRBJ1-2,.,CATSDHRGRAYGYTF,TGTGCCACCAGTGATCACAGGGGGCGCGCCTATGGCTACACCTTC
TRBV19,.,TRBJ1-2,once,CASSSTGRPNYGYTF,TGTGCCAGTAGTAGTACAGGACGCCCCAACTATGGCTACACCTTC
TRBV7-2,.,TRBJ2-3,few,CASSYGSAYSTDTQYF,TGTGCCAGCAGCTACGGTAGCGCCTATAGCACAGATACGCAGTATTTT
TRBV6-6,.,TRBJ2-2,.,CASSHRTQNTGELFF,TGTGCCAGCAGTCACAGGACACAGAACACCGGGGAGCTGTTTTTT
TRBV27,TRBD1,TRBJ2-1,.,CASSLWKLGTGGYNEQFF,TGTGCCAGCAGTTTATGGAAACTCGGGACAGGGGGCTACAATGAGCAGTTCTTC
TRBV6-5,TRBD1,TRBJ1-2,once,CASSYVLGGVFSGTF,TGTGCCAGCAGTTACGTCTTAGGGGGCGTTTTTTCCGGCACCTTC
TRBV27,.,TRBJ1-4,.,CASSLQPKEKLFF,TGTGCCAGCAGTTTACAGCCCAAAGAAAAACTGTTTTTT
TRBV18,TRBD1,TRBJ2-3,.,CASSAGTGITDTQYF,TGTGCCAGCTCAGCCGGGACAGGGATCACAGATACGCAGTATTTT
TRBV5-4,TRBD1,TRBJ1-2,.,CASSPRQGEGYGYTF,TGTGCCAGCAGCCCTCGACAGGGAGAGGGATATGGCTACACCTTC
TRBV19,.,TRBJ1-1,.,CASIPARFTTEAFF,TGTGCCAGTATCCCGGCCAGGTTCACCACTGAAGCTTTCTTT
TRBV28,TRBD2,TRBJ2-3,.,CASRGLGTDTQYF,TGTGCCAGCAGGGGACTAGGCACAGATACGCAGTATTTT
TRBV11-1,.,TRBJ2-7,.,CASSGDGATYEQYF,TGTGCCAGCAGCGGGGACGGGGCCACCTACGAGCAGTACTTC
TRBV14,TRBD1,TRBJ1-6,.,CASSPGGRSPLHF,TGTGCCAGCAGCCCAGGGGGGCGGTCACCCCTCCACTTT
TRBV18,.,TRBJ2-2,.,CASSPATETGELFF,TGTGCCAGCTCACCCGCGACAGAAACCGGGGAGCTGTTTTTT
TRBV2,.,TRBJ2-3,.,CASSGVTDTQYF,TGTGCCAGCAGCGGGGTCACAGATACGCAGTATTTT
TRBV5-1,.,TRBJ2-3,.,CASSFQGGADTQYF,TGCGCCAGCAGCTTCCAGGGGGGCGCAGATACGCAGTATTTT
TRBV18,TRBD1,TRBJ1-1,.,CASSQGQGGNTEAFF,TGTGCCAGCTCACAAGGACAGGGAGGGAACACTGAAGCTTTCTTT
TRBV5-1,.,TRBJ1-2,.,CASSLATLGATGYTF,TGCGCCAGCAGCTTGGCAACCCTAGGGGCAACGGGCTACACCTTC
TRBV7-2,.,TRBJ2-3,.,CASSPGAGPDTQYF,TGTGCCAGCAGCCCGGGAGCGGGTCCAGATACGCAGTATTTT
TRBV7-3,.,TRBJ2-7,.,CASSLMRLDEQYF,TGTGCCAGCAGCTTAATGCGCCTCGACGAGCAGTACTTC
TRBV19,TRBD1,TRBJ2-7,.,CASATTGGAYEQYF,TGTGCCAGTGCCACGACAGGGGGCGCTTACGAGCAGTACTTC
TRBV29-1,TRBD2,TRBJ2-3,.,CSVDQLKTAGGLDTQYF,TGCAGCGTCGATCAGCTGAAGACGGCGGGGGGGTTAGATACGCAGTATTTT
TRBV20-1,.,TRBJ2-7,.,CSVGGGNEQYF,TGCAGTGTTGGGGGGGGCAACGAGCAGTACTTC
TRBV2,TRBD1,TRBJ2-7,.,CASRPTGAKYEQYF,TGTGCCAGCAGACCGACAGGGGCGAAGTACGAGCAGTACTTC
TRBV28,.,TRBJ2-7,once,CASSFGGGAVFEQYF,TGTGCCAGCAGTTTTGGCGGGGGCGCAGTTTTCGAGCAGTACTTC
TRBV12-5,.,TRBJ2-3,.,CASGLVPETTTDTQYF,TGTGCTAGTGGTTTGGTACCGGAAACAACCACAGATACGCAGTATTTT
TRBV29-1,.,TRBJ1-2,.,CSSAQNYGYTF,TGCAGCTCGGCACAGAACTATGGCTACACCTTC
TRBV6-2/TRBV6-3,.,TRBJ2-7,.,CASSLTSYEQYF,TGTGCCAGCAGCTTGACCTCCTACGAGCAGTACTTC